The 20 T cell receptor beta chains below come from one sample, sequenced in a study of blood T cell repertoires in COVID-19. Libraries were prepared by immunoSEQ multiplex PCR; TCRdb keeps only in-frame clonotypes and omits some of them. The data contain some 70,000 clones, 70% to 90% of them singletons. The sequenced material came from peripheral blood. Receptors were obtained from a woman aged 65 to 85 with acute or convalescent COVID-19.

The chain recombines TRBV24-1 with TRBJ1-1, with 7 bases lining up with TRBD1. After removal of 5 bases from V and 9 bases from J, the junction contained 11 bases not matched to a gene. This CDR3 is 14 amino acids long. Germline CDR1 is KGHDR and CDR2 is SFDVKD. CDR3 DNA sequence: TGTGCCACCAGTGCGGGGACAGTGCCCCAGAAAGCTTTCTTT. Translating gives CATSAGTVPQKAFF.

J is TRBJ2-5 and V is TRBV4-1; 13 bases map to TRBD2. Losses at the gene ends were 2 bases for V and 3 bases for J; bases not matched to a gene: 3. The length of the CDR3 is 16 residues. The germline V gene encodes CDR1 MGHRA and CDR2 YSYEKL. The DNA for the CDR3 is TGCGCCAGCAGCCAATTCGGACTAGCGGGGGAAGAGACCCAGTACTTC. Encoded protein: CASSQFGLAGEETQYF.

V usage is TRBV15 and J usage is TRBJ2-7; D possibly corresponds to TRBD1 (5 bases). CDR1 is LNHNV and CDR2 is YYDKDF in the germline V gene (reference sequence). V shed 1 base and J shed 4 bases, with 14 bases lying between them. The CDR3 totals 15 residues. The CDR3: CATSRGGPVAYEQYF. The CDR3 DNA reads as TGTGCCACCAGCAGAGGGGGCCCTGTGGCATACGAGCAGTACTTC.

The V call is TRBV5-6, the J call TRBJ2-1, with TRBD1 as a possible D gene (6 bases). CDR1 is SGHDT and CDR2 is YYEEEE in the germline V gene. This CDR3 is built from 13 residues. V was shortened by 0 bases and J by 14 bases, with 15 bases between the two germline ends. The CDR3 sequence is CASSLVGTYEEFF. The CDR3 region has the DNA TGTGCCAGCAGCTTGGTAGGGACATACGAGGAGTTCTTC.

The rearrangement joins TRBV7-2 to TRBJ1-3, with a tentative D call TRBD1 (6 bases). Between the trimmed V and J ends, which lost 5 bases and 2 bases, there was a span of 16 bases. CDR3 size: 16 residues. Germline V gives CDR1 SGHTA, CDR2 FQGNSA. CDR3 DNA sequence: TGTGCCAGCAGCCTGGGACAATTGGGGGCTGGAAACACCATATATTTT. It yields the protein CASSLGQLGAGNTIYF.

The count of this clone is one. V usage is TRBV28 and J usage is TRBJ1-6; D not resolved. V dropped 8 bases and J dropped 9 bases, with 5 bases sitting between them. The CDR3 covers 10 residues. From germline, CDR1 is MDHEN and CDR2 SYDVKM. CDR3 residues: CASGSSPLHF. In DNA, the CDR3 is TGTGCCAGCGGGAGTTCACCCCTCCACTTT.

The gene calls are TRBV6-5 and TRBJ1-5; no clear D. Per the germline V gene, CDR1 is MNHEY and CDR2 is SVGAGI. V was pared by 1 base and J by 5 bases, with 12 bases between. This CDR3 region has 15 residues. CDR3 region: CASSYFAGGDQPQHF. As DNA, the CDR3 is TGTGCCAGCAGTTACTTCGCCGGCGGGGATCAGCCCCAGCATTTT.

The CDR3 bases are TGCAGCGTCGGCACAATAGACAGGGTAGGCGGCTACACCTTC. Amino acids: CSVGTIDRVGGYTF. The chain recombines TRBV29-1 with TRBJ1-2; 7 positions agree with TRBD1. Germline V lookup: CDR1 SQVTM, CDR2 ANQGSEA. This CDR3 contains 14 residues. V trimming: 6 bases; J trimming: 8 bases; junction bases outside the gene matches: 15. Together with reference TRBV29-1 and TRBJ1-2, the CDR3 gives the full variable domain: SAVISQKPSRDICQRGTSLTIQCQVDSQVTMMFWYRQQPGQSLTLIATANQGSEATYESGFVIDKFPISRPNLTFSTLTVSNMSPEDSSIYLCSVGTIDRVGGYTFGSGTRLTVV.

A few counts support this clone. V is TRBV25-1 and J is TRBJ2-7; 7 nucleotides align to TRBD1. J gave up 3 bases and V 8 bases, and 7 bases lay outside the gene matches. This CDR3 contains 13 residues. Germline V lookup: CDR1 MGHDK, CDR2 SYGVNS. The CDR3 coding sequence is TGTGCCAGCCGGGAAGGGGGCGACTACGAGCAGTACTTC. Translated: CASREGGDYEQYF.

The chain links TRBV5-1 to TRBJ1-1; D unclear. Germline V gene sequence: CDR1 SGHRS, CDR2 YFSETQ. Trimming left V 4 bases short and J 2 bases short, with 15 bases between. The CDR3 has 15 amino acids. CDR3 sequence (DNA): TGCGCCAGCAGCCTGACTACGGGGATCAACACTGAAGCTTTCTTT. Translated, it gives CASSLTTGINTEAFF.

The CDR3 reads CSVEGGQSKETQYF. CDR3 sequence (DNA): TGCAGCGTTGAAGGGGGGCAGAGCAAAGAGACCCAGTACTTC. The J gene is TRBJ2-5, the V gene TRBV29-1, with D maybe TRBD1 (6 bases). Germline assignment: CDR1 SQVTM and CDR2 ANQGSEA. The CDR3 has 14 amino acids. Trimming took 1 base from V and 3 from J, leaving 12 bases between them.

CDR3 nucleotide sequence: TGTGCCAGCAGTTACGGGGGACAGGGTGGATATGGCTACACCTTC. Protein product: CASSYGGQGGYGYTF. The chain recombines TRBV6-2 or TRBV6-3 with TRBJ1-2; 9 nucleotides align to TRBD1. The germline V gene has CDR1 MNHEY and CDR2 SVGEGT. CDR3 length: 15 residues. The J segment lost 5 bases and the V segment lost 2 bases, leaving 6 bases of the junction unmatched.

V and J are TRBV7-2 and TRBJ2-3; TRBD2 aligns across 14 bases. Germline trimming cut 3 bases from V and 4 bases from J; bases unmatched to any gene: 3. The CDR3 runs 16 residues. The germline V gene has CDR1 SGHTA and CDR2 FQGNSA. CDR3 region: CASSLGLAGVADTQYF. DNA for the CDR3: TGTGCCAGCAGCTTGGGACTAGCGGGAGTAGCAGATACGCAGTATTTT.

The chain uses TRBV9 and TRBJ2-5, with D hard to call. The CDR3 is made up of 15 amino acids. V was cut by 2 bases and J by 5 bases, with 16 bases left in between. Germline-derived CDR1 and CDR2 are SGDLS and YYNGEE. The CDR3 nucleotides read TGTGCCAGCAGCGTCGGTCTGTTCGATGTGGAGACCCAGTACTTC. Translating it yields CASSVGLFDVETQYF.

V is TRBV9 and J is TRBJ2-7, with 8 positions matching TRBD2. Germline values: CDR1 SGDLS, CDR2 YYNGEE. The CDR3 has 15 amino acids. J lost 2 bases, V lost 0 bases, and 4 bases had no gene match. CDR3 in amino acids: CASSVGREAPYEQYF. The CDR3 DNA follows: TGTGCCAGCAGCGTAGGGCGGGAGGCCCCCTACGAGCAGTACTTC.

J is TRBJ1-5 and V is TRBV15; 7 positions match TRBD1. After removal of 6 bases from V and 1 base from J, the junction contained 9 bases not matched to a gene. The length of the CDR3 is 16 residues. Germline loops: CDR1 LNHNV, CDR2 YYDKDF (reference sequence). The CDR3 sequence: CATRLSGTESNQPQHF. The CDR3 DNA follows: TGTGCCACCAGGCTATCCGGGACAGAGAGCAATCAGCCCCAGCATTTT.

CDR3 residues: CASSATGGTEAFF. The CDR3 DNA sequence: TGCGCCAGCAGCGCAACAGGGGGCACTGAAGCTTTCTTT. The chain joins TRBV4-1 to TRBJ1-1; 8 bases are a match to TRBD1. Per the germline V gene, CDR1 is MGHRA and CDR2 is YSYEKL. The CDR3 runs 13 residues. Germline trimming cut 5 bases from V and 4 bases from J; bases unmatched to any gene: 3.

J is TRBJ1-4 and V is TRBV6-2 or TRBV6-3, with 8 bases that match TRBD1. The germline V gene encodes CDR1 MNHEY and CDR2 SVGEGT. There are 13 residues in the CDR3. After removal of 5 bases from V and 8 bases from J, the junction contained 4 bases not matched to a gene. CDR3 sequence reads: CASSARGLEKLFF. As DNA, the CDR3 is TGTGCCAGCAGTGCCAGGGGGCTGGAAAAACTGTTTTTT.

The chain employs TRBV9 and TRBJ2-1; 7 nucleotides align to TRBD2. The V segment lost 2 bases and the J segment 7 bases; nucleotides outside the gene matches: 6. The germline CDR1 and CDR2 sequences are SGDLS and YYNGEE. This CDR3 contains 14 residues. The CDR3 DNA reads TGTGCCAGCAGCGTTTCCGGGACTACTAATGAGCAGTTCTTC. This encodes CASSVSGTTNEQFF.

Note on this clone: Germline and junction disagree at one end, which may indicate a read error. CDR3 in DNA: TGTGCCAGCTCCCTGGACACCGCGGAGCTGTTTTTT. It encodes CASSLDTAELFF. V usage is TRBV18 and J usage is TRBJ2-2; perhaps TRBD1 as D (5 bases). Germline loops: CDR1 KGHSH, CDR2 LQKENI. This CDR3 comprises 12 residues.